This T cell receptor beta chain was sequenced in a study of blood T cells in healthy people across ages. Overall study context: About one barcoded beta molecule per two T cells was captured by template switching. Study results and caveats: Long-lived donors exceeded aged donors in naive CD4+ cells and diversity.

Worth noting for this clonotype: Its specificity is unknown.

Together with a sample-barcoded 5' primer, a J-beta primer mix was included in a second PCR lasting about 7 to 12 cycles. TCRdb called the 5' RACE reads again in MiXCR, with one record for every CDR3 protein. The sample lists some 1.6 million distinct CDR3 sequences, about 35% occurring once. The study isolated at least 6.5 million PBMCs from each sample. CDR1 is MNHEY and CDR2 is SMNVEV in the germline V gene (reference sequence). The V end lost 3 bases, the J end lost 5 bases, and 16 bases lay between the germline ends. CDR3 length equals 15 residues. The sequenced sample was blood. The TCR comes from a woman in her 30s in good health. The J gene is TRBJ1-2, the V gene TRBV27; D unclear. The CDR3 reads CASSLEGRLAYGYTF. In nucleotides, the CDR3 is TGTGCCAGCAGTTTGGAGGGCAGACTCGCTTATGGCTACACCTTC.